The present T cell receptor beta chain was sequenced within a study of Ad26.COV2.S vaccination and SARS-CoV-2 variants. Study context: Once or twice, 56 days apart, Ad26.COV2.S was delivered intramuscularly. Study observations and caveats: Vaccinated individuals (as opposed to placebo recipients) had higher spike-specific TCR breadth.

V gave up 4 bases and J gave up 2 bases, with 9 bases separating them. The CDR3 is 13 residues long. Per germline, CDR1 LNHDA and CDR2 SQIVND (reference sequence). Libraries were prepared by immunoSEQ multiplex PCR; TCRdb keeps only in-frame clonotypes and omits some of them. The sample contains fewer than 500,000 clones, 75% to 95% of which appear only once. Treatment described: some 20 received Ad26.COV2.S at low or high dose, single or two shots; 5 received placebo; per-sample allocation not given. Day 63 after the first injection of vaccine or placebo was the sampling time. An adult donor aged 18-55 years was enrolled in Boston. On this clone itself: No antigen is known for it.

Specimen: peripheral blood, collected in a trial of Ad26.COV2.S vaccine versus placebo. The rearrangement uses TRBV19 and TRBJ2-7; tentatively, D is TRBD2 (5 bases). This sequence was found in a person aged 18-65 years who received the Ad26.COV2.S COVID-19 vaccine or a placebo. CDR3 in DNA: TGTGCCAGTAGTAAACCCGGGGCCTACGAGCAGTACTTC. Translation: CASSKPGAYEQYF.